The present T cell receptor beta chain was sequenced within a study of blood T cells in healthy people across ages. Study results and caveats: Total diversity from one million sequenced T cells was likely underestimated.

This CDR3 spans 15 amino acids. V lost 6 bases and J lost 6; bases outside the gene matches: 9. Germline CDR1 reads SGHRS; CDR2 reads YFSETQ. On this clonotype itself: What it recognizes is unknown.

Primers used in a second PCR of roughly 7 to 12 cycles were a sample-barcoded 5' primer and a J-beta primer mix. CDR3-containing paired-end reads numbered at least 3 million in each sample. TCRdb used MiXCR to reprocess the 5' RACE reads, holding one entry per CDR3 protein. The sample has about 1 million distinct CDR3 sequences, around 45% seen once. The chain couples TRBV5-1 to TRBJ2-1, with 10 bases lining up with TRBD2. The TCR originated in a woman in her sixties or seventies in good health. The sample consisted of blood. The CDR3 reads CASTLGTSGVNEQFF. As DNA, the CDR3 is TGCGCCAGCACCCTCGGAACTAGCGGGGTCAATGAGCAGTTCTTC.